These 28 T cell receptor beta chains were sequenced from one sample in a study of T cell changes during pregnancy in multiple sclerosis. Using immunoSEQ multiplex PCR, the repertoire was profiled, and TCRdb retains in-frame clones only, with some absent. Found here are fewer than 70,000 clones, just under 90% of them singletons; the top ten hold 5.3%. The sequencing sample was made of peripheral blood from another person, used as feeder cells. The receptors derive from a human donor whose cells served as feeder cells for cultures in a pregnancy study.

This chain connects TRBV27 to TRBJ1-1; perhaps TRBD1 as D (6 bases). Germline CDR1 and CDR2: MNHEY and SMNVEV (reference sequence). V was pared by 5 bases and J by 1 base, with 11 bases between. This CDR3 spans 14 amino acids. The CDR3 region has the DNA TGTGCCAGCAGTCACCGGGACACGAACACTGAAGCTTTCTTT. Protein sequence: CASSHRDTNTEAFF.

The rearrangement joins TRBV7-9 to TRBJ1-2; 8 nucleotides line up with TRBD1. CDR1 SEHNR and CDR2 FQNEAQ come from the germline V gene (reference sequence). After removal of 8 bases from V and 0 bases from J, the junction contained 5 bases not matched to a gene. The CDR3 sequence is 14 residues long. CDR3 protein: CASGDRSTNYGYTF. The CDR3 DNA reads TGTGCCAGCGGGGACAGGAGCACTAACTATGGCTACACCTTC.

The V call is TRBV6-5, the J call TRBJ1-4; no clear D gene. Germline CDR1 MNHEY, CDR2 SVGAGI. Trimming left V 4 bases short and J 0 bases short, with 6 bases between. The CDR3 runs to 14 residues. CDR3 sequence: CASSSVTTNEKLFF. The DNA for the CDR3 is TGTGCCAGCAGTTCGGTTACAACTAATGAAAAACTGTTTTTT.

The chain couples TRBV9 to TRBJ2-7; D is possibly TRBD1 (6 bases). CDR3 length equals 14 residues. V dropped 4 bases and J dropped 0 bases, with 11 bases sitting between them. Germline CDR1 is SGDLS and CDR2 is YYNGEE. This CDR3 is CASSLRGTSYEQYF. CDR3 sequence (DNA): TGTGCCAGCAGCCTGAGGGGGACCTCCTACGAGCAGTACTTC.

The J gene is TRBJ1-2, the V gene TRBV2; 7 bases are a match to TRBD1. This CDR3 spans 18 amino acids. V was pared by 5 bases and J by 7 bases, with 22 bases of the junction left unmatched. Per germline, CDR1 SNHLY and CDR2 FYNNEI. The CDR3 DNA follows: TGTGCCAGCAGTCCTACGGCGATACCGACAGGGCGTAACGGTGGCTACACCTTC. It translates to CASSPTAIPTGRNGGYTF. Based on the CDR3 plus reference TRBV2 and TRBJ1-2, the full variable domain is EPEVTQTPSHQVTQMGQEVILRCVPISNHLYFYWYRQILGQKVEFLVSFYNNEISEKSEIFDDQFSVERPDGSNFTLKIRSTKLEDSAMYFCASSPTAIPTGRNGGYTFGSGTRLTVV.

The chain links TRBV5-1 to TRBJ2-7; perhaps TRBD2 as D (6 bases). With 0 bases removed from V and 3 bases from J, the gap between germline ends came to 13 bases. The CDR3 consists of 15 residues. Per the germline V gene, CDR1 is SGHRS and CDR2 is YFSETQ. CDR3 DNA sequence: TGCGCCAGCAGCTTGGCCTCTGGGGGGTTCTACGAGCAGTACTTC. This encodes CASSLASGGFYEQYF. The whole variable domain, remainder taken from reference TRBV5-1 and TRBJ2-7, is KAGVTQTPRYLIKTRGQQVTLSCSPISGHRSVSWYQQTPGQGLQFLFEYFSETQRNKGNFPGRFSGRQFSNSRSEMNVSTLELGDSALYLCASSLASGGFYEQYFGPGTRLTVT.

The rearrangement joins TRBV4-2 to TRBJ1-2; 10 bases agree with TRBD1. Germline CDR1 is LGHNA and CDR2 is YNFKEQ. V shed 0 bases, J shed 4 bases, and the junction held 5 bases outside the gene matches. The CDR3 is 16 residues long. The CDR3: CASSQEGDRGGYGYTF. Written as DNA, the CDR3 is TGTGCCAGCAGCCAAGAAGGGGACAGGGGAGGCTATGGCTACACCTTC.

V usage is TRBV5-1 and J usage is TRBJ1-4; TRBD1 matches 10 bases. V shed 4 bases and J 8 bases; nucleotides not matched to a gene: 5. The germline CDR1 and CDR2 sequences are SGHRS and YFSETQ. There are 14 residues in the CDR3. The CDR3 nucleotides read TGCGCCAGCAGCCTGACAGGGGGCGAAGAAAAACTGTTTTTT. Protein: CASSLTGGEEKLFF.

This rearrangement joins TRBV5-4 to TRBJ2-5; D is unclear. V was shortened by 3 bases and J by 6 bases, with 21 bases between the two germline ends. The germline V gene has CDR1 SGHNT and CDR2 YYREEE (reference sequence). The CDR3 loop spans 16 amino acids. The CDR3: CASSSEGAGSLKTQYF. The DNA for the CDR3 is TGTGCCAGCAGCTCCGAAGGCGCTGGCTCTTTGAAGACCCAGTACTTC. Together with reference TRBV5-4 and TRBJ2-5, the CDR3 gives the full variable domain: ETGVTQSPTHLIKTRGQQVTLRCSSQSGHNTVSWYQQALGQGPQFIFQYYREEENGRGNFPPRFSGLQFPNYSSELNVNALELDDSALYLCASSSEGAGSLKTQYFGPGTRLLVL.

V gene TRBV14 combines with J gene TRBJ2-5, with TRBD2 matching over 10 bases. V trimming: 2 bases; J trimming: 5 bases; junction bases outside the gene matches: 5. Germline V gives CDR1 SGHDN, CDR2 FVKESK. The CDR3 consists of 15 residues. The CDR3 nucleotides are TGTGCCAGCAGCCAACTAGCGGGAGAGGGGGAGACCCAGTACTTC. It translates to CASSQLAGEGETQYF.

The V gene is TRBV6-1, the J gene TRBJ1-5; 8 nucleotides align to TRBD1. This CDR3 has 16 amino acids. The V and J ends lost 1 base and 7 bases, in that order; junction bases with no gene match: 9. Germline loops: CDR1 MNHNS, CDR2 SASEGT. The CDR3 coding sequence is TGTGCCAGCAGTGAAGGGGGACTCAGGGGGCGGCAGCCCCAGCATTTT. Translating gives CASSEGGLRGRQPQHF.

The rearrangement joins TRBV4-1 to TRBJ2-2; 11 nucleotides line up with TRBD2. Germline-derived CDR1 and CDR2 are MGHRA and YSYEKL. This CDR3 spans 17 amino acids. V was clipped by 4 bases and J by 1 base; unmatched bases: 5. CDR3 in DNA: TGCGCCAGCAGCCCTTTAACTAGCGGGAGGAACACCGGGGAGCTGTTTTTT. Encoded protein: CASSPLTSGRNTGELFF.

The chain has TRBV6-6 and TRBJ1-4; no definite D call. V dropped 4 bases and J dropped 8 bases, with 17 bases sitting between them. This CDR3 spans 15 amino acids. Looked up from germline, CDR1 is MNHNY and CDR2 is SVGAGI (reference sequence). The CDR3 sequence: CASSLRPGTGEKLFF. CDR3 sequence (DNA): TGTGCCAGCAGTTTAAGACCGGGTACGGGCGAAAAACTGTTTTTT.

This chain uses TRBV19 with TRBJ2-5; D is undetermined. The CDR3 consists of 14 residues. Looked up from germline, CDR1 is LNHDA and CDR2 is SQIVND (reference sequence). V lost 3 bases, J lost 1 base, and 9 bases lay in between. CDR3 loop: CASSMSTTQETQYF. CDR3 in DNA: TGTGCCAGTAGTATGTCAACGACCCAAGAGACCCAGTACTTC.

The V call is TRBV11-2, the J call TRBJ2-7; D is unresolved. This CDR3 contains 12 residues. Germline CDR1 reads SGHAT; CDR2 reads FQNNGV. Trimming left V 5 bases short and J 3 bases short, with 8 bases between. CDR3 loop: CASSAAYYEQYF. CDR3 coding DNA: TGTGCCAGCAGCGCTGCCTACTACGAGCAGTACTTC.

In its sample, this clone was seen once. The rearrangement links TRBV28 to TRBJ2-7; D call uncertain. The V end lost 2 bases, the J end lost 3 bases, and 8 bases lay between the germline ends. This CDR3 spans 13 amino acids. CDR1 MDHEN and CDR2 SYDVKM come from the germline V gene. The CDR3 region has the DNA TGTGCCAGCAGTTTAGTGTACAGCTACGAGCAGTACTTC. As protein: CASSLVYSYEQYF.

This sequence joins TRBV14 and TRBJ2-2; D is uncertain. Germline CDR1 and CDR2: SGHDN and FVKESK. V was pared by 4 bases and J by 0 bases, with 15 bases between. CDR3 size: 17 residues. The CDR3 loop reads CASSLSLSSANTGELFF. CDR3 bases: TGTGCCAGCAGCCTGTCCCTTAGCTCCGCGAACACCGGGGAGCTGTTTTTT.

V gene TRBV23-1 combines with J gene TRBJ1-4, with TRBD1 as a possible D gene (5 bases). TRBV23-1 is recorded as an ORF, its role being uncertain. Trimming took 3 bases from V and 0 from J, leaving 20 bases between them. The CDR3 length is 19 residues. This CDR3 is CASSHSWGKVIATNEKLFF. The CDR3 DNA reads TGCGCCAGCAGTCACTCATGGGGGAAAGTGATTGCAACTAATGAAAAACTGTTTTTT.

This sequence joins TRBV2 and TRBJ2-5; no definite D call. The CDR3 totals 11 residues. Germline V gene lookup returns CDR1 SNHLY and CDR2 FYNNEI. V was trimmed by 8 bases and J by 2 bases, leaving 6 bases between them. The CDR3 DNA follows: TGTGCCAGCCGACCACAAGAGACCCAGTACTTC. Translating gives CASRPQETQYF.

This chain uses TRBV30 with TRBJ2-2; 8 bases match TRBD1. V was pared by 5 bases and J by 4 bases, with 3 bases of the junction left unmatched. CDR1 and CDR2 (germline): GTSNPN, SVGIG (reference sequence). This CDR3 has 13 residues. The chain's CDR3 is CAWYRGATGELFF. In DNA, the CDR3 is TGTGCCTGGTACAGGGGGGCCACCGGGGAGCTGTTTTTT.

This clone occurred a few times. Distinct nucleotide sequences in the sample also encode this CDR3. The chain uses TRBV19 and TRBJ1-5, with no clear D. Trimming left V 3 bases short and J 5 bases short, with 8 bases between. Germline CDR1 reads LNHDA; CDR2 reads SQIVND (reference sequence). The CDR3 has 13 amino acids. The CDR3, as DNA: TGTGCCAGTAGTATGGGCCGAGATCAGCCCCAGCATTTT. The encoded protein is CASSMGRDQPQHF.

The CDR3 protein is CASSHGGASYEQYF. The CDR3 region has the DNA TGTGCCAGCAGCCATGGAGGTGCCTCCTACGAGCAGTACTTC. V usage is TRBV4-2 and J usage is TRBJ2-7; D may be TRBD2 (5 bases). The germline CDR1 and CDR2 sequences are LGHNA and YNFKEQ. The V end lost 3 bases, the J end lost 0 bases, and 9 bases lay between the germline ends. There are 14 residues in the CDR3.

The rearrangement joins TRBV7-9 to TRBJ1-5; 7 bases match TRBD1. Germline V lookup: CDR1 SEHNR, CDR2 FQNEAQ (reference sequence). With V trimmed by 5 bases and J by 5 bases, 12 bases remained unmatched. The CDR3 is 16 amino acids. Written as DNA, the CDR3 is TGTGCCAGCAGCCCAGGCACCGGGACAGATTATCAGCCCCAGCATTTT. Residues: CASSPGTGTDYQPQHF.

The rearrangement links TRBV6-1 to TRBJ1-5, with 7 bases aligning to TRBD1. Germline CDR1 is MNHNS and CDR2 is SASEGT. V lost 7 bases, J lost 5 bases, and 8 bases stayed unmatched. There are 14 residues in the CDR3. The CDR3 DNA follows: TGTGCCAGCATACCCGGGACAGCCGATCAGCCCCAGCATTTT. Amino acid sequence: CASIPGTADQPQHF.

This clone was counted a few times. The V gene is TRBV19, the J gene TRBJ2-7; TRBD1 aligns across 7 bases. The CDR3 contains 11 residues. The germline V gene encodes CDR1 LNHDA and CDR2 SQIVND (reference sequence). The CDR3: CGGEGAREQYF. The CDR3 region has the DNA TGTGGGGGAGAGGGGGCGAGGGAGCAGTACTTC. The full variable domain, with the rest looked up from reference TRBV19 and TRBJ2-7, is DGGITQSPKYLFRKEGQNVTLSCEQNLNHDAMYWYRQDPGQGLRLIYYSQIVNDFQKGDIAEGYSVSREKKESFPLTVTSAQKNPTAFYLCGGEGAREQYFGPGTRLTVT.

This chain uses TRBV5-1 with TRBJ2-3, with TRBD2 matching 16 bases. V lost 4 bases to trimming and J lost 5 bases; unmatched junction nucleotides: 7. There are 17 residues in the CDR3. Germline lookup yields CDR1 SGHRS and CDR2 YFSETQ. The CDR3, as DNA: TGCGCCAGCAGCCCGGGACTAGCGGGGGGGCAAGGAGATACGCAGTATTTT. Translating it yields CASSPGLAGGQGDTQYF.

The rearrangement uses TRBV18 and TRBJ1-3; D might be TRBD1 (5 bases). Germline lookup yields CDR1 KGHSH and CDR2 LQKENI. Trimming took 3 bases from V and 4 from J, leaving 16 bases between them. This CDR3 has 16 amino acids. The CDR3 loop reads CASSPSPGFMGNTIYF. The CDR3 nucleotides are TGTGCCAGCTCACCGAGTCCAGGGTTCATGGGAAACACCATATATTTT.

V and J are TRBV11-1 and TRBJ1-2; D gene ambiguous. The CDR3 runs to 12 residues. V lost 5 bases and J 5 bases, leaving 9 bases between the germline ends. The germline CDR1 and CDR2 sequences are SGHAT and FQDESV (reference sequence). The CDR3 loop is CASSVGGYGYTF. DNA of the CDR3: TGTGCCAGCAGCGTAGGCGGGTATGGCTACACCTTC.